Following are 29 T cell receptor beta chains from one sample sequenced in a study of T cell responses to AZD1222 COVID-19 vaccine (dated by TCRdb to 2020 to 2022). The intended sense of this specimen's time point label: baseline before first vaccination. The library relied on the immunoSEQ multiplex PCR assay. TCRdb limited this immuneACCESS table to in-frame rearrangements with V and J called. A share of clones is missing; checked studies link under half to unresolved V genes, and the rest is unexplained. In this sample the table shows over 120,000 clones, approximately 90% of which occur a single time. About 3.7% of the sample is in the top ten clones. Source: peripheral blood, taken on day 0 of AZD1222 vaccination. These TCRs come from an adult in good health.

The chain is built from TRBV3-1 (or the pseudogene TRBV3-2) and TRBJ1-2; D gene ambiguous. The germline V gene has CDR1 LGHDT and CDR2 YNNKEL (reference sequence). The CDR3 spans 12 residues. V was clipped by 1 base and J by 4 bases, with 4 bases between them. CDR3 sequence (DNA): TGTGCCAGCAGCCAAGCAAGCTATGGCTACACCTTC. As protein: CASSQASYGYTF.

This sequence joins TRBV2 and TRBJ2-7; D remains unclear. The V and J ends lost 7 bases and 0 bases respectively, with 10 bases between them. Germline CDR1 is SNHLY and CDR2 is FYNNEI. The CDR3 is 13 amino acids. The CDR3 DNA is TGTGCCAGCAACCAGGACGGCTCCTACGAGCAGTACTTC. It specifies CASNQDGSYEQYF.

The chain couples TRBV21-1 to TRBJ2-3; the D call in the table, TRBD2, was not verified against the DNA. TRBV21-1 is a pseudogene segment. CDR3 length equals 17 residues. The CDR3 DNA sequence: TGTGCCAGCAGCAAAGTCGGGGGAGGGATGAGAACAGATACGCAGTATTTT. Amino acid sequence: CASSKVGGGMRTDTQYF.

The V call is TRBV10-2, the J call TRBJ1-1, with D possibly TRBD1 on 6 matching bases. The germline CDR1 and CDR2 sequences are WSHSY and SAAADI. This CDR3 has 13 residues. The germline V and J ends were trimmed by 2 bases and 6 bases, with 10 bases remaining between them. CDR3 amino acids: CASSETGTSEAFF. DNA of the CDR3: TGCGCCAGCAGTGAGACAGGGACGTCTGAAGCTTTCTTT.

V usage is TRBV10-1 and J usage is TRBJ1-6; D gene uncertain. V was clipped by 0 bases and J by 8 bases, with 8 bases between them. Germline CDR1 WNHNN, CDR2 SYGVQD (reference sequence). The CDR3 sequence is 14 residues long. CDR3 sequence reads: CASSESARDSPLHF. The CDR3 bases are TGCGCCAGCAGTGAGTCTGCCCGGGATTCACCCCTCCACTTT.

The chain combines TRBV14 with TRBJ2-3; D is uncertain. CDR1 and CDR2 from the germline V gene are SGHDN and FVKESK. V was pared by 4 bases and J by 0 bases, with 11 bases between. CDR3 length: 15 amino acids. Written as DNA, the CDR3 is TGTGCCAGCAGCCTTCCCGGCCGAAGCACAGATACGCAGTATTTT. Translating gives CASSLPGRSTDTQYF.

The chain's CDR3 is CASKPGRYQETQYF. The CDR3, as DNA: TGCGCCAGCAAACCGGGACGGTACCAAGAGACCCAGTACTTC. The rearrangement joins TRBV5-1 to TRBJ2-5, with D perhaps assigned TRBD1 or TRBD2 (5 bases each). The V and J ends lost 6 bases and 0 bases respectively, with 12 bases between them. Germline V gene data show CDR1 as SGHRS and CDR2 as YFSETQ. This CDR3 region has 14 residues. Full variable domain (missing parts from reference TRBV5-1 and TRBJ2-5): KAGVTQTPRYLIKTRGQQVTLSCSPISGHRSVSWYQQTPGQGLQFLFEYFSETQRNKGNFPGRFSGRQFSNSRSEMNVSTLELGDSALYLCASKPGRYQETQYFGPGTRLLVL.

The J gene is TRBJ2-7, the V gene TRBV11-3; the D gene is possibly TRBD2 (5 bases). This CDR3 has 13 amino acids. CDR1 is SGHNT and CDR2 is YENEEA in the germline V gene. V was pared by 5 bases and J by 1 base, with 9 bases between. The CDR3 protein is CASSGRGSYEQYF. In nucleotides, the CDR3 is TGTGCCAGCAGCGGACGAGGGTCCTACGAGCAGTACTTC.

This clone was seen only once. The chain combines TRBV3-1 (or the pseudogene TRBV3-2) with TRBJ1-6; tentative D call: TRBD1 (5 bases). The CDR3 consists of 14 residues. V lost 0 bases and J lost 10, with 10 bases in between. Germline V lookup: CDR1 LGHDT, CDR2 YNNKEL (reference sequence). The CDR3 sequence: CASSQDGRGSPLHF. DNA for the CDR3: TGTGCCAGCAGCCAAGACGGGAGGGGATCACCCCTCCACTTT.

The gene calls are TRBV3-1 (or the pseudogene TRBV3-2) and TRBJ2-6; D assignment may be TRBD1 or TRBD2 (5 bases each). V was clipped by 1 base and J by 0 bases, with 16 bases between them. The length of the CDR3 is 19 residues. The V gene's germline CDR1 is LGHDT and CDR2 YNNKEL (reference sequence). The CDR3 DNA reads as TGTGCCAGCAGCCAAGCCTTGCTCGGGGCTGGCTCTGGGGCCAACGTCCTGACTTTC. Its protein product is CASSQALLGAGSGANVLTF.

This clone was observed a single time. The chain uses TRBV5-1 and TRBJ1-2, with 8 bases that match TRBD1. The ends lost 2 bases at V and 6 bases at J; junction bases unmatched: 6. From germline, CDR1 is SGHRS and CDR2 YFSETQ. This CDR3 has 14 amino acids. CDR3 in DNA: TGCGCCAGCAGCTTCAGGGGGCAAACACATGGCTACACCTTC. Translated, it gives CASSFRGQTHGYTF.

The chain links TRBV5-1 to TRBJ2-5; TRBD2 matches at 11 bases. V shed 4 bases, J shed 5 bases, and the junction held 7 bases outside the gene matches. This CDR3 region has 15 residues. Germline lookup yields CDR1 SGHRS and CDR2 YFSETQ. The CDR3 bases are TGCGCCAGCAGCCGTACTAGCGGGAGTGTGGAGACCCAGTACTTC. Translating gives CASSRTSGSVETQYF.

The chain combines TRBV7-2 with TRBJ2-1, with 10 positions matching TRBD2. CDR3 length: 15 residues. Germline V lookup: CDR1 SGHTA, CDR2 FQGNSA. Trimming at V came to 5 bases and at J to 6 bases, leaving 7 bases not matched to a gene. CDR3 in DNA: TGTGCCAGCAGCGGGGGGCTAGCGGGGGTCAATGAGCAGTTCTTC. Amino acids: CASSGGLAGVNEQFF.

The chain employs TRBV6-2 or TRBV6-3 and TRBJ2-7, with D possibly called TRBD1 or TRBD2 (5 bases each). This CDR3 has 11 residues. The germline gives CDR1 MNHEY, CDR2 SVGEGT. Between the trimmed V and J ends, which lost 6 bases and 6 bases, there was a span of 9 bases. This CDR3 reads CASSEGSEQYF. CDR3 nucleotide sequence: TGTGCCAGCAGCGAGGGGTCCGAGCAGTACTTC.

A single count supports this clone. The chain uses TRBV6-5 and TRBJ1-2, with D tentatively TRBD1 (5 bases). The CDR3 is 15 amino acids. The germline V gene encodes CDR1 MNHEY and CDR2 SVGAGI. Trimming cost V 4 bases and J 0 bases, with 12 bases left between them. CDR3 in amino acids: CASSFGTDANYGYTF. The CDR3 DNA sequence: TGTGCCAGCAGTTTCGGGACCGACGCTAACTATGGCTACACCTTC.

The chain employs TRBV19 and TRBJ2-2; D uncertain. Germline CDR1 and CDR2: LNHDA and SQIVND (reference sequence). The V end was cut by 2 bases, the J end by 0 bases, with 10 bases between. The CDR3 has 16 residues. The CDR3 region is CASSIRRQSNTGELFF. The DNA of the CDR3 is TGTGCCAGTAGTATAAGGCGGCAATCGAACACCGGGGAGCTGTTTTTT. Supplemented by reference TRBV19 and TRBJ2-2, the full variable domain reads DGGITQSPKYLFRKEGQNVTLSCEQNLNHDAMYWYRQDPGQGLRLIYYSQIVNDFQKGDIAEGYSVSREKKESFPLTVTSAQKNPTAFYLCASSIRRQSNTGELFFGEGSRLTVL.

The gene calls are TRBV9 and TRBJ1-3; D is uncertain. V was trimmed by 3 bases and J by 1 base, leaving 14 bases between them. Germline CDR1 reads SGDLS; CDR2 reads YYNGEE. The CDR3 consists of 16 residues. The CDR3 is CASSESPWGSGNTIYF. Here the CDR3 DNA reads TGTGCCAGCAGCGAGAGCCCCTGGGGATCTGGAAACACCATATATTTT.

The chain is built from TRBV7-2 and TRBJ1-5; weak D call: TRBD1 (6 bases). Trimming pared 3 bases from V and 5 bases from J, leaving 14 bases between. Looked up from germline, CDR1 is SGHTA and CDR2 is FQGNSA. The CDR3 sequence is 15 residues long. CDR3 DNA sequence: TGTGCCAGCAGCTTGTCGGGGGCGGGGGATCAGCCCCAGCATTTT. Translating it yields CASSLSGAGDQPQHF. The whole variable domain, remainder taken from reference TRBV7-2 and TRBJ1-5, is GAGVSQSPSNKVTEKGKDVELRCDPISGHTALYWYRQSLGQGLEFLIYFQGNSAPDKSGLPSDRFSAERTGGSVSTLTIQRTQQEDSAVYLCASSLSGAGDQPQHFGDGTRLSIL.

V usage is TRBV7-6 and J usage is TRBJ1-5; 8 bases match TRBD1. Germline V gene data show CDR1 as SGHVS and CDR2 as FNYEAQ. The CDR3 extends over 16 amino acids. V gave up 2 bases and J gave up 3 bases; unmatched junction bases: 6. The CDR3 reads CASSLLGQVYNQPQHF. CDR3 in DNA: TGTGCCAGCAGCTTATTGGGACAGGTGTACAATCAGCCCCAGCATTTT.

V and J are TRBV5-1 and TRBJ1-2; the match to TRBD1 covers 9 bases. The CDR3 has 14 residues. V lost 7 bases to trimming and J lost 3 bases; unmatched junction nucleotides: 7. Germline V gene sequence: CDR1 SGHRS, CDR2 YFSETQ. CDR3 amino acids: CASLPRQGDYGYTF. CDR3 DNA sequence: TGCGCCAGCCTCCCGCGACAGGGGGACTATGGCTACACCTTC.

This CDR3 is CASAPAATDTQYF. The CDR3, as DNA: TGTGCCAGCGCTCCCGCCGCTACAGATACGCAGTATTTT. V usage is TRBV6-4 and J usage is TRBJ2-3; no clear D gene. CDR3 length: 13 residues. Per the germline V gene, CDR1 is MRHNA and CDR2 is SNTAGT. Trimming took 8 bases from V and 3 from J, leaving 12 bases between them.

The DNA for the CDR3 is TGTGCCATCAGTGAAAACACCCTGAGCAATCAGCCCCAGCATTTT. The encoded protein is CAISENTLSNQPQHF. The V and J genes are TRBV10-3 and TRBJ1-5; no reliable D call. V was clipped by 3 bases and J by 1 base, with 10 bases between them. Germline CDR1 reads ENHRY; CDR2 reads SYGVKD. There are 15 residues in the CDR3.

This clone was observed a handful of times. The CDR3 reads CASSQIADRPDTQYF. CDR3 nucleotide sequence: TGTGCCAGCAGCCAAATTGCGGACAGACCGGATACGCAGTATTTT. This chain joins TRBV6-2 or TRBV6-3 and TRBJ2-3; perhaps TRBD1 as D (6 bases). The CDR3 sequence is 15 residues long. The V and J ends lost 6 bases and 6 bases respectively, with 19 bases between them. The germline V gene has CDR1 MNHEY and CDR2 SVGEGT.

This chain links TRBV9 with TRBJ1-3; TRBD1 might be the D (5 bases). CDR3 length: 13 residues. Trimming stripped 0 bases from V and 11 bases from J, with 12 bases between. CDR1 is SGDLS, CDR2 YYNGEE, per germline. CDR3 in amino acids: CASSVGDGTAIYF. The CDR3 coding sequence is TGTGCCAGCAGCGTAGGGGATGGGACCGCCATATATTTT.

V gene TRBV27 combines with J gene TRBJ1-3; D unclear. Germline loops: CDR1 MNHEY, CDR2 SMNVEV (reference sequence). The CDR3 extends over 13 amino acids. V lost 5 bases and J 4 bases, leaving 9 bases between the germline ends. The CDR3 region has the DNA TGTGCCAGCAGTGTCCTATGGGGAAACACCATATATTTT. Its translation: CASSVLWGNTIYF.

The V gene is TRBV7-3, the J gene TRBJ2-7, with 12 bases fitting TRBD1. The CDR3 totals 14 residues. CDR1 is SGHTA and CDR2 is FQGTGA in the germline V gene. The V and J ends lost 5 bases and 4 bases, in that order; junction bases with no gene match: 3. CDR3 protein: CASSMGQGAYEQYF. The CDR3 DNA is TGTGCCAGCAGCATGGGACAGGGGGCGTACGAGCAGTACTTC. The whole variable domain, remainder taken from reference TRBV7-3 and TRBJ2-7, is GAGVSQTPSNKVTEKGKYVELRCDPISGHTALYWYRQSLGQGPEFLIYFQGTGAADDSGLPNDRFFAVRPEGSVSTLKIQRTERGDSAVYLCASSMGQGAYEQYFGPGTRLTVT.

This chain links TRBV13 with TRBJ1-1; 7 bases line up with TRBD1. Germline V gives CDR1 PRHDT, CDR2 FYEKMQ (reference sequence). This CDR3 comprises 14 residues. J was trimmed by 4 bases and V by 2 bases; bases with no gene match: 4. In nucleotides, the CDR3 is TGTGCCAGCAGCTTAACAGGGGCGGGCACTGAAGCTTTCTTT. Its translation: CASSLTGAGTEAFF. Full variable domain (missing parts from reference TRBV13 and TRBJ1-1): AAGVIQSPRHLIKEKRETATLKCYPIPRHDTVYWYQQGPGQDPQFLISFYEKMQSDKGSIPDRFSAQQFSDYHSELNMSSLELGDSALYFCASSLTGAGTEAFFGQGTRLTVV.

Regarding this clone: Different DNA sequences within this sample yield the same CDR3. This chain links TRBV9 with TRBJ1-5; D unresolved. V was trimmed by 0 bases and J by 6 bases, leaving 7 bases between them. The CDR3 has 13 amino acids. CDR1 and CDR2 from the germline V gene are SGDLS and YYNGEE. This chain's CDR3 is CASSVGVSQPQHF. The CDR3 nucleotides are TGTGCCAGCAGCGTAGGGGTAAGTCAGCCCCAGCATTTT.

This rearrangement joins TRBV7-2 to TRBJ1-6, with unresolved D. In germline, CDR1 is SGHTA, CDR2 FQGNSA. The CDR3 is 15 residues long. V lost 6 bases and J 9 bases, leaving 18 bases between the germline ends. CDR3 in DNA: TGTGCCAGCAGTCCCACGAAGGGATCGGGTTCACCCCTCCACTTT. This encodes CASSPTKGSGSPLHF.